The 19 T cell receptor beta chains reported below all come from one sample, sequenced in a study of STAT5B mutations in CD4+ large granular lymphocyte leukemia. Some clones are missing from TCRdb's copy, which holds only in-frame ones; the method was immunoSEQ multiplex PCR. The sample lists roughly 34,000 clones, roughly four fifths seen once, with 4.4% in the top ten. Sequencing was carried out using CD4+ T cells from blood buffy coats. These receptors all stem from a human donor in good health.

This chain links TRBV19 with TRBJ1-1; the match to TRBD1 covers 7 bases. The V and J ends lost 4 bases and 4 bases, in that order; junction bases with no gene match: 9. Germline CDR1 is LNHDA and CDR2 is SQIVND (reference sequence). This CDR3 has 15 residues. The DNA of the CDR3 is TGTGCCAGTAGTAGTAGGACGCAGGGGGTCACTGAAGCTTTCTTT. Translating gives CASSSRTQGVTEAFF. Together with reference TRBV19 and TRBJ1-1, the CDR3 gives the full variable domain: DGGITQSPKYLFRKEGQNVTLSCEQNLNHDAMYWYRQDPGQGLRLIYYSQIVNDFQKGDIAEGYSVSREKKESFPLTVTSAQKNPTAFYLCASSSRTQGVTEAFFGQGTRLTVV.

The rearrangement links TRBV28 to TRBJ2-2; D unresolved. Germline V gene lookup returns CDR1 MDHEN and CDR2 SYDVKM. This CDR3 is 16 amino acids long. Trimming removed 1 base at V and 4 bases at J, with 13 bases between. CDR3 nucleotides: TGTGCCAGCAGTTTATTGGCAGGAAGCTTCACCGGGGAGCTGTTTTTT. Encoded protein: CASSLLAGSFTGELFF. The full variable domain, rest sourced from reference TRBV28 and TRBJ2-2, is DVKVTQSSRYLVKRTGEKVFLECVQDMDHENMFWYRQDPGLGLRLIYFSYDVKMKEKGDIPEGYSVSREKKERFSLILESASTNQTSMYLCASSLLAGSFTGELFFGEGSRLTVL.

The rearrangement links TRBV19 to TRBJ1-5; 8 nucleotides align to TRBD1. J gave up 11 bases and V 4 bases, and 4 bases lay outside the gene matches. The CDR3 covers 12 residues. Germline CDR1 reads LNHDA; CDR2 reads SQIVND (reference sequence). The CDR3 DNA sequence: TGTGCCAGTAGTACCGGACAGGGAACCCAGCATTTT. Its translation: CASSTGQGTQHF.

V is TRBV2 and J is TRBJ1-2, with D perhaps TRBD1 (5 bases). CDR1 is SNHLY, CDR2 FYNNEI, per germline. The CDR3 extends over 14 amino acids. V dropped 2 bases and J dropped 4 bases, with 11 bases sitting between them. The CDR3 coding sequence is TGTGCCAGCAGTGAAACAGGACGGACCTATGGCTACACCTTC. Translating it yields CASSETGRTYGYTF.

CDR3 in amino acids: CASSLSPQAQYF. DNA of the CDR3: TGTGCCAGCAGCTTAAGCCCTCAGGCGCAGTATTTT. The rearrangement uses TRBV11-2 and TRBJ2-3; D call uncertain. V lost 2 bases, J lost 10 bases, and 10 bases lay in between. CDR1 SGHAT and CDR2 FQNNGV come from the germline V gene. This CDR3 has 12 residues.

The chain joins TRBV19 to TRBJ1-5; D possibly corresponds to TRBD1 (5 bases). The CDR3 spans 16 residues. Trimming took 1 base from V and 1 from J, leaving 11 bases between them. The germline V gene has CDR1 LNHDA and CDR2 SQIVND (reference sequence). CDR3 coding DNA: TGTGCCAGTAGTATAGTCCCAGGGATAAGCAATCAGCCCCAGCATTTT. This encodes CASSIVPGISNQPQHF.

The chain couples TRBV5-6 to TRBJ2-7, with 8 bases matching TRBD1. The CDR3 runs to 18 residues. The trim removed 3 bases at V and 2 bases at J, leaving 16 bases unmatched. The germline V gene encodes CDR1 SGHDT and CDR2 YYEEEE. The CDR3 loop reads CASSSQMRQGLPPYEQYF. CDR3 DNA: TGTGCCAGCAGCTCCCAAATGAGACAGGGGCTACCGCCCTACGAGCAGTACTTC.

V and J are TRBV7-9 and TRBJ1-1; TRBD1 aligns across 8 bases. The junction had 9 bases not matched to a gene; V was cut back by 6 bases and J by 3 bases. Looked up from germline, CDR1 is SEHNR and CDR2 is FQNEAQ (reference sequence). The CDR3 covers 15 residues. CDR3 sequence: CASRSAGTGYTEAFF. In DNA form, the CDR3 reads TGTGCCAGCAGGAGTGCGGGGACAGGTTACACTGAAGCTTTCTTT.

Note on this clone: At the DNA level, this CDR3 is encoded by other sequences in the same sample as well. The V call is TRBV28, the J call TRBJ1-2; D is ambiguous. The CDR3 is made up of 12 amino acids. With 3 bases removed from V and 1 base from J, the gap between germline ends came to 3 bases. Per germline, CDR1 MDHEN and CDR2 SYDVKM. The CDR3 loop reads CASSLGNYGYTF. CDR3 bases: TGTGCCAGCAGTTTGGGTAACTATGGCTACACCTTC.

The chain uses TRBV4-2 and TRBJ2-2; D is possibly TRBD2 (6 bases). Germline V lookup: CDR1 LGHNA, CDR2 YNFKEQ. Trimming pared 3 bases from V and 6 bases from J, leaving 11 bases between. The CDR3 consists of 14 residues. The CDR3 DNA reads TGTGCCAGCAGCCAGCGACTAGTGCCCGGGGAGCTGTTTTTT. As protein: CASSQRLVPGELFF.

This clone occurred once. This chain uses TRBV7-2 with TRBJ1-1, with TRBD1 as a possible D gene (5 bases). Germline V gives CDR1 SGHTA, CDR2 FQGNSA. This CDR3 is built from 13 residues. Trimming pared 5 bases from V and 4 bases from J, leaving 11 bases between. CDR3 in amino acids: CASSTGTLTEAFF. The CDR3 nucleotides read TGTGCCAGCAGCACCGGGACGCTCACTGAAGCTTTCTTT.

The chain couples TRBV10-3 to TRBJ2-1; 7 bases align to TRBD1. CDR1 and CDR2 (germline): ENHRY, SYGVKD. CDR3 size: 15 residues. V lost 6 bases, J lost 11 bases, and 16 bases stayed unmatched. CDR3 bases: TGTGCCATCAGCAGGGACAGCGGTCTCTACAACAAGCAGTTCTTC. Protein product: CAISRDSGLYNKQFF.

The chain has TRBV18 and TRBJ2-7; TRBD2 agrees at 7 bases. Looked up from germline, CDR1 is KGHSH and CDR2 is LQKENI. The junction had 2 bases not matched to a gene; V was cut back by 0 bases and J by 0 bases. CDR3 length: 15 residues. CDR3 amino acids: CASSPPAGPSYEQYF. CDR3 in DNA: TGTGCCAGCTCACCACCAGCGGGGCCCTCCTACGAGCAGTACTTC. The entire variable domain, with the rest obtained from reference TRBV18 and TRBJ2-7, is as follows: NAGVMQNPRHLVRRRGQEARLRCSPMKGHSHVYWYRQLPEEGLKFMVYLQKENIIDESGMPKERFSAEFPKEGPSILRIQQVVRGDSAAYFCASSPPAGPSYEQYFGPGTRLTVT.

The chain combines TRBV7-8 with TRBJ2-1; 7 bases fit TRBD2. This CDR3 spans 15 amino acids. CDR1 SGHVS and CDR2 FQNEAQ come from the germline V gene. The trim removed 4 bases at V and 3 bases at J, leaving 6 bases unmatched. The CDR3 nucleotides read TGTGCCAGCAGCTCCCCCCGCGGGAGCTACAATGAGCAGTTCTTC. Translated: CASSSPRGSYNEQFF.

This clone showed up just once. The J gene is TRBJ2-5, the V gene TRBV5-4, with D perhaps TRBD1 (5 bases). The CDR3 runs to 15 residues. Between the trimmed V and J ends, which lost 5 bases and 1 base, there was a span of 15 bases. CDR1 and CDR2 from the germline V gene are SGHNT and YYREEE (reference sequence). The CDR3 DNA reads TGTGCCAGCAGTCCGACCGACAGAATCCAAGAGACCCAGTACTTC. This sequence encodes CASSPTDRIQETQYF. The variable domain in full, with the rest retrieved from reference TRBV5-4 and TRBJ2-5, is ETGVTQSPTHLIKTRGQQVTLRCSSQSGHNTVSWYQQALGQGPQFIFQYYREEENGRGNFPPRFSGLQFPNYSSELNVNALELDDSALYLCASSPTDRIQETQYFGPGTRLLVL.

This chain links TRBV5-1 with TRBJ1-3; 9 positions match TRBD1. The germline V gene encodes CDR1 SGHRS and CDR2 YFSETQ. The CDR3 is 14 residues long. Germline trimming cut 2 bases from V and 4 bases from J; bases unmatched to any gene: 1. The DNA for the CDR3 is TGCGCCAGCAGCTTCGGACAGGGGGGAAACACCATATATTTT. It encodes CASSFGQGGNTIYF. Full variable domain (missing parts from reference TRBV5-1 and TRBJ1-3): KAGVTQTPRYLIKTRGQQVTLSCSPISGHRSVSWYQQTPGQGLQFLFEYFSETQRNKGNFPGRFSGRQFSNSRSEMNVSTLELGDSALYLCASSFGQGGNTIYFGEGSWLTVV.

The chain uses TRBV5-6 and TRBJ2-3, with 8 nucleotides matching TRBD1. The CDR3 loop spans 17 amino acids. V shed 0 bases, J shed 3 bases, and the junction held 9 bases outside the gene matches. Germline V gene lookup returns CDR1 SGHDT and CDR2 YYEEEE. The CDR3 nucleotides read TGTGCCAGCAGCTTGGCCCTGGCAGGGGGCACAACAGATACGCAGTATTTT. This sequence encodes CASSLALAGGTTDTQYF.

The chain couples TRBV28 to TRBJ2-2; 10 bases agree with TRBD1. This CDR3 has 16 amino acids. V was clipped by 4 bases and J by 7 bases; unmatched bases: 9. Germline CDR1 and CDR2: MDHEN and SYDVKM. CDR3 residues: CASSSEGQGPVGELFF. Here the CDR3 DNA reads TGTGCCAGCAGTTCAGAGGGACAGGGGCCCGTCGGGGAGCTGTTTTTT.

This chain joins TRBV11-3 and TRBJ2-1; possibly TRBD1 or TRBD2 for D (5 bases each). CDR1 and CDR2 (germline): SGHNT, YENEEA. Trimming took off 0 bases at V and 5 bases at J, with 17 bases between the two ends. The CDR3 sequence is 17 residues long. The chain's CDR3 is CASSLDLGTPGDNEQFF. The DNA of the CDR3 is TGTGCCAGCAGCTTAGACCTAGGGACCCCTGGGGACAATGAGCAGTTCTTC.